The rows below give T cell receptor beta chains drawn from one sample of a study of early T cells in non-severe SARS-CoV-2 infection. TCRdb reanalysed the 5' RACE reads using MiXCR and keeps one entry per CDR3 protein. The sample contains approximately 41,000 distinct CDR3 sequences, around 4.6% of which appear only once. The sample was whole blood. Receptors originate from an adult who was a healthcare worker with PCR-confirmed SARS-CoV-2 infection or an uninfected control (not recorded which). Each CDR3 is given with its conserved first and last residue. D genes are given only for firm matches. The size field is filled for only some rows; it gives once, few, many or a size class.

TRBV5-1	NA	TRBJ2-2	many	TGCGCCAGCAGCTTGGATGGGGCGAACACCGGGGAGCTGTTTTTT	CASSLDGANTGELFF
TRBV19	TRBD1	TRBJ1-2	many	TGTGCCAGTACGAAAGTGGCAGGGGGCCATGGCTACACCTTC	CASTKVAGGHGYTF
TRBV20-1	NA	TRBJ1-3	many	TGCAGTGCTAGACAATCCCCGGCACAGATCTCTGGAAACACCATATATTTT	CSARQSPAQISGNTIYF
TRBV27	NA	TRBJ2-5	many	TGTGCCAGCAGTCCCCGGGACTTCCAAGAGACCCAGTACTTC	CASSPRDFQETQYF
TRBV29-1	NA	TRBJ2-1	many	TGCAGCGTTGAGGGCGACAGTGGGGATGAGCAGTTCTTC	CSVEGDSGDEQFF
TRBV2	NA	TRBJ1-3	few	TGTGCCAGCAGTCTTAGACAGTCCCGCACAGGTGGAAACACCATATATTTT	CASSLRQSRTGGNTIYF
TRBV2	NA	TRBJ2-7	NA	TGTGCCAGCAGTAAAGGGATATACGAGCAGTACTTC	CASSKGIYEQYF
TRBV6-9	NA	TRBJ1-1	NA	TGTGCCAGCAGTTTGGATGACACTGAAGCTTTCTTT	CASSLDDTEAFF
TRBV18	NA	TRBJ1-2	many	TGTGCCAGCTCAGCTAATGAGGGGAACTATGGCTACACCTTC	CASSANEGNYGYTF
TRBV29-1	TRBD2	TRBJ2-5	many	TGCAGCGTTGAAGATCTAGCCACTAGCGGGGGAGGTGAGACCCAGTACTTC	CSVEDLATSGGGETQYF
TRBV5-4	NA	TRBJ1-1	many	TGTGCCAGCAGCTCCGGCTTAGGGGTTTACACTGAAGCTTTCTTT	CASSSGLGVYTEAFF
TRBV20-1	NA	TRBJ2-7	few	TGCAGTGTTCAGGGCGGCTACGAGCAGTACTTC	CSVQGGYEQYF
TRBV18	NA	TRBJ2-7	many	TGTGCCAGCTCACCAAGGGAAAGCCACGAGCAGTACTTC	CASSPRESHEQYF
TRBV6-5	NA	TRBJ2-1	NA	TGTGCCAGCAGTTACTTGCGCCGGGCTCCCTCCTACAATGAGCAGTTCTTC	CASSYLRRAPSYNEQFF
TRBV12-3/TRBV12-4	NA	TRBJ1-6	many	TGTGCCAGCAGTTTTAGGAGGGAAGCTTCACCCCTCCACTTT	CASSFRREASPLHF
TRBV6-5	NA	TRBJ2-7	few	TGTGCCAGCAGGACAGTGGCCGGATCCTACGAGCAGTACTTC	CASRTVAGSYEQYF
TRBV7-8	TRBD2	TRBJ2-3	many	TGTGCCAGCAGCCGAGGACTAGCGGGGGGGCCTCGAACAGATACGCAGTATTTT	CASSRGLAGGPRTDTQYF
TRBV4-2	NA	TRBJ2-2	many	TGTGCCAGCAGCCCCCGGATGGTCCCGGGCACCGGGGAGCTGTTTTTT	CASSPRMVPGTGELFF
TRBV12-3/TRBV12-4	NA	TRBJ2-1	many	TGTGCCAGCAGTTCCCTCGGGGACACCCTGTTTGAGCAGTTCTTC	CASSSLGDTLFEQFF
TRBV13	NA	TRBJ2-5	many	TGTGCCAGCAGCTTTTCGGTTGGAGAGACCCAGTACTTC	CASSFSVGETQYF
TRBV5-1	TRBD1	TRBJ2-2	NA	TGCGCCAGCAGCCTCGGGACAGTTAACACCGGGGAGCTGTTTTTT	CASSLGTVNTGELFF
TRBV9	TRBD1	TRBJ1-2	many	TGTGCCAGCAGCCCATCAGGGGGCTATGGCTACACCTTC	CASSPSGGYGYTF
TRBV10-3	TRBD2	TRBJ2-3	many	TGTGCCATCGCGTGGTCGCGGGGGGGAGCAGATACGCAGTATTTT	CAIAWSRGGADTQYF
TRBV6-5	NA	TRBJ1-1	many	TGTGCCAGCGGACTGGGTAGGGATGAAGCTTTCTTT	CASGLGRDEAFF